This TCR beta chain was found in a study of T cells after yellow fever vaccination. TCRdb used MiXCR to reprocess the 5' RACE reads, holding one entry per CDR3 protein. The sample shows 50,000 or so distinct CDR3 sequences, about 6.6% of them seen only once. This clonotype has ten or more counts. Germline CDR1 SNHLY, CDR2 FYNNEI. V was pared by 3 bases and J by 3 bases, with 9 bases between. This CDR3 comprises 13 residues. This sequence originates from a man aged 18-30 years who received the YFV17D yellow fever vaccine. This chain joins TRBV2 and TRBJ2-7; D gene uncertain. The starting material was CD8+ T cells not binding an NS4B(214-222) dextramer, sorted from PBMCs, obtained about 41 days after the first yellow fever vaccination. The CDR3 DNA sequence: TGTGCCAGCAGTGATGGATTAGACTACGAGCAGTACTTC. Amino acids: CASSDGLDYEQYF.